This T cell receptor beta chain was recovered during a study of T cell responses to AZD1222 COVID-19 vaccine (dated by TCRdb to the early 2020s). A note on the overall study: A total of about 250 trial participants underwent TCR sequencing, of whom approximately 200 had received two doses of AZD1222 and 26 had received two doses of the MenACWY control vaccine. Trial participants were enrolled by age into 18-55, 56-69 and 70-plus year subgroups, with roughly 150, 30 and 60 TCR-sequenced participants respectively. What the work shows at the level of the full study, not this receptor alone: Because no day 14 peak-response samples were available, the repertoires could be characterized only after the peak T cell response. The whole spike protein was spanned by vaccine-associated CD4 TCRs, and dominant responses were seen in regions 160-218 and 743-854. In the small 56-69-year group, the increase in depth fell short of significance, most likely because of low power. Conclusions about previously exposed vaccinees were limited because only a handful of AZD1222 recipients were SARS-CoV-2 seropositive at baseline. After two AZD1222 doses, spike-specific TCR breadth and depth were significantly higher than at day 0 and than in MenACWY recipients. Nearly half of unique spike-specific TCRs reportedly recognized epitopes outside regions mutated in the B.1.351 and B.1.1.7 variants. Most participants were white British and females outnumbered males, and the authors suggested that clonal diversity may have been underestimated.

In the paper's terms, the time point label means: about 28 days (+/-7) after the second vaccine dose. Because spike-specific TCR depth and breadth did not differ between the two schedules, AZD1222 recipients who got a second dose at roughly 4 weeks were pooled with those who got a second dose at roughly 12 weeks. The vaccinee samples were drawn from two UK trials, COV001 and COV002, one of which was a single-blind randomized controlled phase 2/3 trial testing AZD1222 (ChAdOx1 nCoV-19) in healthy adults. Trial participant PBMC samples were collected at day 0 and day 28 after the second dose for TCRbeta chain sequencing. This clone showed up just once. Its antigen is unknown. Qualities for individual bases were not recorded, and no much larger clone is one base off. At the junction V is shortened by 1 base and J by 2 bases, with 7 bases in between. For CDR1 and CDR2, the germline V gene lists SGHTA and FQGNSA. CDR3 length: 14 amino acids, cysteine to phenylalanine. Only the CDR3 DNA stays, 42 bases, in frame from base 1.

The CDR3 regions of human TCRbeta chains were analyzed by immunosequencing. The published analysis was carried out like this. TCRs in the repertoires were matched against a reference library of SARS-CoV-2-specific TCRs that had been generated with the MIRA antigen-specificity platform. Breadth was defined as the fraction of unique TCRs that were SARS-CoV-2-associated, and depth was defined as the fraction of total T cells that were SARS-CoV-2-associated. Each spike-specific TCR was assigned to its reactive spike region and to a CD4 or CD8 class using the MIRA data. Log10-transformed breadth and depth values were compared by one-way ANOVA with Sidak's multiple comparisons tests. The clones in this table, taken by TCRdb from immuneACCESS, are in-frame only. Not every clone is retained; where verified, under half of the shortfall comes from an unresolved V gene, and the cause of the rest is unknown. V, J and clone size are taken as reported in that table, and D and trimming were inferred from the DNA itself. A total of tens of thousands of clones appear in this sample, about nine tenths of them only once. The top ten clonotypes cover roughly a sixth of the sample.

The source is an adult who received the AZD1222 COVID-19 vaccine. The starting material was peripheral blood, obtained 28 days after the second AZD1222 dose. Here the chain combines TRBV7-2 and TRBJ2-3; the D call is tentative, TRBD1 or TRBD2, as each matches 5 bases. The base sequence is TGTGCCAGCAGCTTAGGGGGGAACACAGATACGCAGTATTTT. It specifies CASSLGGNTDTQYF.